The rows below give T cell receptor beta chains drawn from one sample of a study of vaccination and CD4 T cells after COVID-19. MiXCR was run by TCRdb on the PCR reads, yielding one entry per CDR3 protein. The sample has about 8,900 distinct CDR3 sequences; around 64% are singletons. These receptors lack a known antigen. The material sequenced was CD4+ T cells from blood, cultured in vitro. The receptors originated from a human donor who had recovered from COVID-19. Each CDR3 is given with its conserved first and last residue. Fields, in order: V gene, J gene, clone size, D gene, CDR3 protein, CDR3 DNA. A D gene is named only where the DNA matches it firmly. Clone size is shown for a subset of rows, as once, few, many or a class of expanded clone.

TRBV27	TRBJ1-1	NA	TRBD1	CASSRQGMNTEAFF	TGTGCCAGCAGTCGACAGGGGATGAACACTGAAGCTTTCTTT
TRBV6-4	TRBJ1-5	NA	NA	CASSEQWGQPQHF	TGTGCCAGCAGTGAACAGTGGGGGCAGCCCCAGCATTTT
TRBV25-1	TRBJ2-5	few	NA	CASSPSDLQETQYF	TGTGCCAGCAGTCCTAGCGACCTCCAAGAGACCCAGTACTTC
TRBV20-1	TRBJ2-3	NA	NA	CSARAGENTDTQYF	TGCAGTGCTAGAGCGGGGGAGAACACAGATACGCAGTATTTT
TRBV20-1	TRBJ2-1	NA	TRBD2	CSPEIAGVRNEQFF	TGCAGCCCTGAAATAGCGGGAGTAAGGAATGAGCAGTTCTTC
TRBV27	TRBJ2-7	NA	TRBD1	CASTSYYPRTGVGSYEQYF	TGTGCCAGCACTTCATACTACCCCCGGACAGGGGTGGGGTCCTACGAGCAGTACTTC
TRBV10-1	TRBJ1-1	NA	NA	CASSESGNTEAFF	TGCGCCAGCAGTGAGTCAGGGAACACTGAAGCTTTCTTT
TRBV20-1	TRBJ2-7	NA	NA	CSARGDLDVSQRDEQYF	TGCAGTGCTAGAGGCGATTTGGACGTAAGCCAAAGGGACGAGCAGTACTTC
TRBV5-1	TRBJ2-2	NA	TRBD2	CASSLMAGGPNGELFF	TGCGCCAGCAGCTTGATGGCGGGGGGGCCTAACGGGGAGCTGTTTTTT
TRBV28	TRBJ1-1	NA	NA	CASMLLENTEAFF	TGTGCCAGCATGCTTTTGGAAAACACTGAAGCTTTCTTT
TRBV5-4	TRBJ1-2	few	TRBD1	CASSLGGGYGYTF	TGTGCCAGCAGCTTAGGGGGCGGGTATGGCTACACCTTC
TRBV20-1	TRBJ1-5	NA	NA	CSALPWREVFQPQHF	TGCAGTGCCCTTCCGTGGAGGGAAGTATTTCAGCCCCAGCATTTT
TRBV20-1	TRBJ2-7	few	NA	CSASFRGSHYEQYF	TGCAGTGCTAGCTTTCGGGGTTCTCATTACGAGCAGTACTTC
TRBV20-1	TRBJ2-1	NA	NA	CSARGSGSYNEQFF	TGCAGTGCTAGGGGGTCAGGCTCCTACAATGAGCAGTTCTTC
TRBV21-1	TRBJ2-7	NA	NA	CASSKGGGDRVLCEQYF	TGTGCCAGCAGCAAAGGTGGGGGAGACAGGGTGCTCTGCGAGCAGTACTTC
TRBV5-1	TRBJ2-7	NA	TRBD1	CASSLEGTGAYEQYF	TGCGCCAGCAGCTTGGAGGGGACAGGGGCCTACGAGCAGTACTTC
TRBV28	TRBJ1-1	once	TRBD1	CASSRDSLNTEAFF	TGTGCCAGCAGCCGGGACAGCCTGAACACTGAAGCTTTCTTT
TRBV20-1	TRBJ2-5	once	TRBD2	CSALAGERQAQYF	TGCAGTGCCCTAGCGGGGGAAAGGCAAGCCCAGTACTTC
TRBV4-3	TRBJ2-3	NA	NA	CASSLYGGLSTDTQYF	TGCGCCAGCAGCTTGTACGGGGGGCTAAGCACAGATACGCAGTATTTT
TRBV6-1	TRBJ1-5	NA	NA	CASSPLSSNQPQHF	TGTGCCAGCAGCCCTCTAAGTAGCAATCAGCCCCAGCATTTT
TRBV28	TRBJ2-3	NA	NA	CASSPARGSGADTQYF	TGTGCCAGCAGCCCAGCTAGGGGGAGTGGAGCAGATACGCAGTATTTT
TRBV6-1	TRBJ1-6	NA	TRBD1	CASTPRQGDNSPLHF	TGTGCCAGCACCCCCCGCCAGGGGGATAATTCACCCCTCCACTTT
TRBV15	TRBJ2-2	NA	NA	CGTSRDPVRGPGELFF	TGTGGCACCAGCAGAGACCCAGTGCGTGGACCCGGGGAGCTGTTTTTT
TRBV20-1	TRBJ1-1	NA	NA	CSAREIPGTSQLF	TGCAGTGCTAGAGAAATACCTGGGACAAGCCAACTATTT
TRBV9	TRBJ2-5	NA	TRBD2	CASSTSGLAGETQYF	TGTGCCAGCAGCACCTCGGGACTAGCGGGAGAGACCCAGTACTTC
TRBV7-9	TRBJ1-2	NA	NA	CASSGQPDYGYTF	TGTGCCAGCAGCGGACAGCCCGACTATGGCTACACCTTC
TRBV21-1	TRBJ2-7	NA	NA	CASSKGLAVYEQYF	TGTGCCAGCAGCAAGGGACTAGCGGTCTACGAGCAGTACTTC
TRBV6-2/TRBV6-3	TRBJ1-1	NA	NA	CASSFPVGAEAFF	TGTGCCAGCAGTTTCCCGGTGGGTGCTGAAGCTTTCTTT
TRBV30	TRBJ1-1	NA	NA	CAWSPQGFHTEAFF	TGTGCCTGGAGTCCACAGGGTTTTCACACTGAAGCTTTCTTT
TRBV20-1	TRBJ2-3	few	NA	CSARVAVPYTDTQYF	TGCAGTGCTAGAGTAGCGGTCCCTTACACAGATACGCAGTATTTT
TRBV19	TRBJ1-2	NA	NA	CASSLLMEGNYGYTF	TGTGCCAGTAGCCTTCTAATGGAGGGTAACTATGGCTACACCTTC
TRBV20-1	TRBJ2-7	NA	TRBD2	CSASSGRNYEQYF	TGCAGTGCTTCCAGCGGGAGGAACTACGAGCAGTACTTC
TRBV6-1	TRBJ2-1	NA	NA	CASRTLTSSYNEQFF	TGTGCCAGCAGGACACTCACAAGCTCCTACAATGAGCAGTTCTTC
TRBV20-1	TRBJ1-1	NA	NA	CSASWDLDTEAFF	TGCAGTGCTAGCTGGGATCTGGATACTGAAGCTTTCTTT
TRBV19	TRBJ1-5	NA	NA	CASSKASDRGGNQPQHF	TGTGCCAGTAGTAAAGCGTCGGACAGAGGAGGCAATCAGCCCCAGCATTTT
TRBV7-2	TRBJ2-3	NA	TRBD2	CASNAGVEDTQYF	TGTGCCAGCAATGCGGGAGTAGAAGATACGCAGTATTTT
TRBV25-1	TRBJ1-1	NA	TRBD1	CASTLYGQDEAFF	TGTGCCAGCACCTTATACGGACAGGATGAAGCTTTCTTT
TRBV5-5	TRBJ1-1	once	NA	CASSLSVKNTEAFF	TGTGCCAGCAGCTTGTCAGTGAAGAACACTGAAGCTTTCTTT
TRBV12-3/TRBV12-4	TRBJ1-5	NA	TRBD1	CASSSRTGTLNQPQHF	TGTGCCAGCAGTTCCAGGACAGGGACGCTCAATCAGCCCCAGCATTTT
TRBV27	TRBJ1-1	once	NA	CASVLLSGATEAFF	TGTGCCAGCGTGTTACTCTCAGGGGCCACTGAAGCTTTCTTT
TRBV5-6	TRBJ1-1	NA	TRBD1	CASSPRTGGNTEAFF	TGTGCCAGCAGCCCCCGGACAGGGGGAAACACTGAAGCTTTCTTT
TRBV5-8	TRBJ1-5	NA	NA	CASSEVLQPQHF	TGTGCCAGCAGCGAGGTCCTTCAGCCCCAGCATTTT